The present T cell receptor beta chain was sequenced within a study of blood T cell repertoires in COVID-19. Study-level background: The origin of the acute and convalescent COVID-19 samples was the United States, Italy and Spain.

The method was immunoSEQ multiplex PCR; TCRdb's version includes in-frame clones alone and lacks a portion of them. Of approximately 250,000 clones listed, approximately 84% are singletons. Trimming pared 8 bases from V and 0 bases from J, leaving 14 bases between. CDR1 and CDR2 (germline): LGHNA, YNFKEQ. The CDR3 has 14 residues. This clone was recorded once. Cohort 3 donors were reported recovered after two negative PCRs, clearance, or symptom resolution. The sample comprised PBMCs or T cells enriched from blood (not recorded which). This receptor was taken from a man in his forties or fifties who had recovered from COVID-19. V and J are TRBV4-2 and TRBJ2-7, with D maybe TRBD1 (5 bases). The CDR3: CASAPPDSSYEQYF. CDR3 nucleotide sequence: TGTGCCAGCGCCCCACCAGACAGCTCCTACGAGCAGTACTTC.